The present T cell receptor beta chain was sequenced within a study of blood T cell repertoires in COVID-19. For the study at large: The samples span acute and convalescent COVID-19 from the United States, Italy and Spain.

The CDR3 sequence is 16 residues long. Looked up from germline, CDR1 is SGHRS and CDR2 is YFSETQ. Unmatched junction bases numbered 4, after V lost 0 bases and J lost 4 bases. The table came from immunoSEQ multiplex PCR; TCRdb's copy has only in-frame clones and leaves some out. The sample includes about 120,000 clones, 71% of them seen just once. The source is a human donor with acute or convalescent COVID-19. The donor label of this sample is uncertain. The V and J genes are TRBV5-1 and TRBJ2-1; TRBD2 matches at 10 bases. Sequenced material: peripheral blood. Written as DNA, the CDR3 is TGCGCCAGCAGCTTGGCCGTTAGCGGGGGGTACAATGAGCAGTTCTTC. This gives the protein CASSLAVSGGYNEQFF.